Listed below are T cell receptor beta chains from one sample, sequenced in a study of T cell repertoires in cytomegalovirus infection. TCRdb called the reads again in MiXCR, with one record for every CDR3 protein. The sample has about 180,000 distinct CDR3 sequences; about 15% are singletons. Sequencing was carried out using PBMCs. These receptors all stem from a human donor in good health (CMV status not recorded). Some clones in this sample may be carry-over from other donors' samples. Both conserved end residues are part of each CDR3. Each record gives: D gene, V gene, J gene, CDR3 protein. The D gene is left open where the match is weak.

.,TRBV14,TRBJ2-7,CASSPSGVEQYF
.,TRBV5-1,TRBJ1-1,CASSISGGAVEAFF
.,TRBV28,TRBJ2-5,CAAQGLETQYF
.,TRBV7-2,TRBJ2-2,CASSLITGPGELFF
TRBD1,TRBV4-3,TRBJ2-1,CASSYQTGAYNEQFF
.,TRBV7-2,TRBJ1-1,CASSLDRGYTEAFF
.,TRBV14,TRBJ2-1,CASSQDYFELSYNEQFF
.,TRBV28,TRBJ2-7,CASSLWAGTHEQYF
.,TRBV18,TRBJ1-1,CASSPGQNTEAFF
TRBD1,TRBV5-1,TRBJ1-6,CASSFRTGDGNSPLHF
.,TRBV24-1,TRBJ2-3,CATSDLADGSSDTQYF
TRBD1,TRBV27,TRBJ1-5,CASRQGILANQPQHF
.,TRBV28,TRBJ1-1,CASSLPRVSGSNTEAFF
TRBD1,TRBV2,TRBJ2-5,CASRVDRGPRETQYF
.,TRBV7-8,TRBJ1-5,CASSLAPGNQPQHF
TRBD2,TRBV11-2,TRBJ2-1,CASSPGTSGGSPYNEQFF
.,TRBV7-9,TRBJ2-7,CASSLVGYEQYF
TRBD2,TRBV20-1,TRBJ2-3,CSARDQVAGDTDTQYF
.,TRBV12-3/TRBV12-4,TRBJ2-7,CASSHPPLYEQYF
.,TRBV12-3/TRBV12-4,TRBJ1-1,CASKLDSREAFF
.,TRBV20-1,TRBJ1-1,CSASRGGREGF
.,TRBV5-1,TRBJ2-1,CASSIGHGGDEQFF
.,TRBV20-1,TRBJ2-5,CSASSRLQDRTQYF
TRBD1,TRBV7-3,TRBJ1-1,CASSLTPQGAGAEAFF
.,TRBV7-2,TRBJ2-1,CASSLHPLNEQFF
TRBD2,TRBV6-1,TRBJ2-1,CASRPRLANTSRSPYNEQFF
TRBD1,TRBV12-3/TRBV12-4,TRBJ1-4,CASRPPTGGSSTNEKLFF
TRBD2,TRBV28,TRBJ2-5,CASSRGLVGTQYF
.,TRBV6-5,TRBJ1-6,CASSSRAYNSPLHF
TRBD2,TRBV20-1,TRBJ2-1,CSARVGVGREGNEQFF
.,TRBV6-2/TRBV6-3,TRBJ1-1,CASNSAGRRNTEAFF
TRBD1,TRBV28,TRBJ2-3,CASSLQGASTDTQYF
.,TRBV28,TRBJ2-7,CASTPTAGYYEQYF
.,TRBV6-2/TRBV6-3,TRBJ1-5,CASSYLAGRHNQPQHF
TRBD1,TRBV28,TRBJ1-4,CASQRRGRGEKLFF
TRBD2,TRBV6-6,TRBJ2-1,CASSRTSGSTGEQFF
.,TRBV7-6,TRBJ2-3,CASSRVSSTDTQYF
TRBD2,TRBV7-9,TRBJ2-7,CASSALAGHTYEQYF
.,TRBV12-3/TRBV12-4,TRBJ1-5,CASSRGTGSNQPQHF
.,TRBV28,TRBJ1-5,CASSPKDGSGSNQPQHF
TRBD2,TRBV20-1,TRBJ2-5,CSARLDPTSVRFETQYF
.,TRBV6-5,TRBJ2-2,CASSRPTSGAKTGELFF
TRBD2,TRBV7-2,TRBJ2-7,CASSTRLAGGLSHYEQYF
.,TRBV10-1,TRBJ2-5,CASSEAGQETQYF
.,TRBV7-8,TRBJ2-5,CASSLGPGSYQETQYF
.,TRBV28,TRBJ1-5,CASSSWGADQPQHF
TRBD2,TRBV18,TRBJ2-7,CASSPRVAGENEQYF
.,TRBV2,TRBJ2-1,CASSDGSSYNEQFF
.,TRBV10-3,TRBJ2-7,CAIRGSSYEQYF
TRBD1,TRBV7-2,TRBJ1-2,CASSLQGQGYTF
.,TRBV14,TRBJ2-1,CASSQVPIGLHVNEQFF
TRBD1,TRBV6-1,TRBJ2-6,CASSWDSFSGANVLTF
.,TRBV28,TRBJ1-6,CASSLGNSPLHF
.,TRBV3-1,TRBJ2-1,CASSQEPAVSYNEQFF